The source of this T cell receptor beta chain is a study of glioma-infiltrating T cells after dendritic cell vaccination. About the research overall: Dendritic cell vaccine was injected intradermally three times, biweekly. Points from the study as a whole: No direct clonality-survival link was found; a diverse polyclonal response may matter.

The CDR3 is made up of 15 amino acids. The ends were cut back, 8 bases at V and 4 bases at J, with 18 bases in the middle. The V gene's germline CDR1 is LNHDA and CDR2 SQIVND (reference sequence). A word on this clone: What it recognizes is unknown.

TCRdb's table, derived via immunoSEQ multiplex PCR, lists solely in-frame clones and lacks some. The table has around 73,000 clones, almost 85% seen once. All glioblastoma patients lacked an isocitrate dehydrogenase mutation. The specimen comprised blood, sampled before dendritic cell vaccination. This clonotype was sampled from a human donor with glioblastoma. The chain couples TRBV19 to TRBJ1-5; D may be TRBD1 (5 bases). CDR3: CASQGGDFPNQPQHF. CDR3 sequence (DNA): TGTGCCAGTCAGGGAGGCGATTTCCCGAATCAGCCCCAGCATTTT.